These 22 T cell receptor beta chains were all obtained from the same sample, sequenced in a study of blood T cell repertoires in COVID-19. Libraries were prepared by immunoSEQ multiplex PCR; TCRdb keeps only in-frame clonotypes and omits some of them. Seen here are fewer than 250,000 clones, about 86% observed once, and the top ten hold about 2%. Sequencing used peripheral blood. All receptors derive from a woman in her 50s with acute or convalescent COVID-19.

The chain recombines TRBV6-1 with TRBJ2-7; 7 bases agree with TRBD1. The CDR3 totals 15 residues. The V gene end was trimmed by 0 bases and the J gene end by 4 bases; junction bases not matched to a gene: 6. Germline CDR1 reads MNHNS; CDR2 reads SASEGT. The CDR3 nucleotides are TGTGCCAGCAGTGAAGCTCCGGGACAGCCGTACGAGCAGTACTTC. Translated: CASSEAPGQPYEQYF.

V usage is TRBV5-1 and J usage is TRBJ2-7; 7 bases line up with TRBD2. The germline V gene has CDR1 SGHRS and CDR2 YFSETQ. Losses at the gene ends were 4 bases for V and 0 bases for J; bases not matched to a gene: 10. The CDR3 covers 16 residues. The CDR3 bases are TGCGCCAGCAGCCCCGGACTAGGGGAAAGCTCCTACGAGCAGTACTTC. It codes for CASSPGLGESSYEQYF. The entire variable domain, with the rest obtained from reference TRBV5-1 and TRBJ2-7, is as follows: KAGVTQTPRYLIKTRGQQVTLSCSPISGHRSVSWYQQTPGQGLQFLFEYFSETQRNKGNFPGRFSGRQFSNSRSEMNVSTLELGDSALYLCASSPGLGESSYEQYFGPGTRLTVT.

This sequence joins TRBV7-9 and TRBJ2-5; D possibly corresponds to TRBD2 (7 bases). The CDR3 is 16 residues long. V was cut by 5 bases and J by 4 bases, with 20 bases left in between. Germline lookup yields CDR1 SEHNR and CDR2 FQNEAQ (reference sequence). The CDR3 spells CASSPTGGGSSETQYF. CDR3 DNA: TGTGCCAGCAGCCCCACGGGGGGCGGGAGCTCAGAGACCCAGTACTTC. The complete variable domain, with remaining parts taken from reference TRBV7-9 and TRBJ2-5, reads DTGVSQNPRHKITKRGQNVTFRCDPISEHNRLYWYRQTLGQGPEFLTYFQNEAQLEKSRLLSDRFSAERPKGSFSTLEIQRTEQGDSAMYLCASSPTGGGSSETQYFGPGTRLLVL.

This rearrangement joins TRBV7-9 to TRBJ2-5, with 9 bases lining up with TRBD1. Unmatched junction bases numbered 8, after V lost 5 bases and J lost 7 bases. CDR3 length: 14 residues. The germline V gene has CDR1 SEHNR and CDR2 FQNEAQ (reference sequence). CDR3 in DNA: TGTGCCAGCAGCGGGGGACAGGGTGAAGGGACCCAGTACTTC. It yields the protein CASSGGQGEGTQYF.

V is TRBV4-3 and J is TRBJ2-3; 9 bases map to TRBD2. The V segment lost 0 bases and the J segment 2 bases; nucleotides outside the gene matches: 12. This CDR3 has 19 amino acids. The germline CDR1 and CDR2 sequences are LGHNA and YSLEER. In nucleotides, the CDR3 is TGCGCCAGCAGCCAAGATGGTCTCCTAAGCGGGGGGCCCACAGATACGCAGTATTTT. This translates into CASSQDGLLSGGPTDTQYF.

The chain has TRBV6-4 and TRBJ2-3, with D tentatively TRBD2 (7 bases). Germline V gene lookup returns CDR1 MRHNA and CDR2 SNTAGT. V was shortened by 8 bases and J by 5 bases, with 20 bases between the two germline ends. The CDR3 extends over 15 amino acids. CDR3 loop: CASALRGAGVDTQYF. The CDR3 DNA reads TGTGCCAGCGCCCTTCGGGGGGCCGGTGTAGATACGCAGTATTTT.

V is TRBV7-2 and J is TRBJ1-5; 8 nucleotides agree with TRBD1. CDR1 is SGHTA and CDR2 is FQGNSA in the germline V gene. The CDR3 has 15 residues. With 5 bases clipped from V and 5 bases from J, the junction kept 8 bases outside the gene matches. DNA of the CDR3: TGTGCCAGCAGCCCACCGGGACAGGTTTATCAGCCCCAGCATTTT. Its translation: CASSPPGQVYQPQHF.

CDR3 nucleotide sequence: TGTGCCAGCAGCCAAGAGAATAGCGGGGGCTACGAGCAGTACTTC. Encoded protein: CASSQENSGGYEQYF. V and J are TRBV3-1 (or the pseudogene TRBV3-2) and TRBJ2-7; TRBD2 matches at 9 bases. The CDR3 consists of 15 residues. Germline CDR1 is LGHDT and CDR2 is YNNKEL (reference sequence). V was clipped by 0 bases and J by 3 bases; unmatched bases: 3.

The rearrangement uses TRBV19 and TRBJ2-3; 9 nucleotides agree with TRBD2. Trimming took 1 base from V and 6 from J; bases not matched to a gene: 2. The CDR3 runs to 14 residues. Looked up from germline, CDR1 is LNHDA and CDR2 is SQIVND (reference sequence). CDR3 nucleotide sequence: TGTGCCAGTAGTATAGGACTAGCGGAGGATACGCAGTATTTT. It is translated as CASSIGLAEDTQYF.

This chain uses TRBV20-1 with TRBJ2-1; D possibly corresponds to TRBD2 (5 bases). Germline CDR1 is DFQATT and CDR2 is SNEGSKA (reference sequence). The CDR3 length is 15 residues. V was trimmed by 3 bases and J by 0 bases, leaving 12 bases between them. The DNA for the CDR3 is TGCAGTGCTAGTATTGTGGGAGACTCCTACAATGAGCAGTTCTTC. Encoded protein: CSASIVGDSYNEQFF.

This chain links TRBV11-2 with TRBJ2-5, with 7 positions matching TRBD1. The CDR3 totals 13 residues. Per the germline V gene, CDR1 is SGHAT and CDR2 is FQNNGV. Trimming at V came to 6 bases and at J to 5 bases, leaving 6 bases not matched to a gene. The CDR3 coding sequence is TGTGCCAGCAGTCGGGACAGAAGGGAGACCCAGTACTTC. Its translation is CASSRDRRETQYF.

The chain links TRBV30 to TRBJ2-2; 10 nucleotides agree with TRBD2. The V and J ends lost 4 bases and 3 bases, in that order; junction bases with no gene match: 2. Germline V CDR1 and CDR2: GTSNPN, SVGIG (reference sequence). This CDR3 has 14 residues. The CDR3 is CAWKREGYTGELFF. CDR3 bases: TGTGCCTGGAAGCGGGAGGGGTACACCGGGGAGCTGTTTTTT.

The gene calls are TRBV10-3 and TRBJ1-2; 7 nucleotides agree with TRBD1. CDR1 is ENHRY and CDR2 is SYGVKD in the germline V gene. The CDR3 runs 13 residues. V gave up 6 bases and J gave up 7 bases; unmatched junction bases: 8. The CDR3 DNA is TGTGCCATCAGGGAGGGACAGACCTTTGGCTACACCTTC. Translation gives CAIREGQTFGYTF.

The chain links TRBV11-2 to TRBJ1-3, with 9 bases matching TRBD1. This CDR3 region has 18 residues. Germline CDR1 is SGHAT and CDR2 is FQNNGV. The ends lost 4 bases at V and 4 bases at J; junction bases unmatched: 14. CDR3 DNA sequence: TGTGCCAGCAGCTCCAACAGGGGGCCCGATCGCCTAGGAAACACCATATATTTT. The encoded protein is CASSSNRGPDRLGNTIYF.

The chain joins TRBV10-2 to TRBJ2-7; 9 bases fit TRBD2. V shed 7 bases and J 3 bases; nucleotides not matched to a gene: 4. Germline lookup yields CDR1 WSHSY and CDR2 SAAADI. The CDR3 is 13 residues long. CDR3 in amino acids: CASKRGALYEQYF. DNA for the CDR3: TGCGCCAGCAAGCGGGGGGCCCTCTACGAGCAGTACTTC.

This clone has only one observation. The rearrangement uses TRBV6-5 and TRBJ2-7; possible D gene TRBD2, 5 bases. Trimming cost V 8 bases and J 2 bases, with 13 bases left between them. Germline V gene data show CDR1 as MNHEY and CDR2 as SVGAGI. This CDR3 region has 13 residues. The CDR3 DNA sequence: TGTGCCAGCGAAGGGAGTAACCCCTACGAGCAGTACTTC. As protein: CASEGSNPYEQYF.

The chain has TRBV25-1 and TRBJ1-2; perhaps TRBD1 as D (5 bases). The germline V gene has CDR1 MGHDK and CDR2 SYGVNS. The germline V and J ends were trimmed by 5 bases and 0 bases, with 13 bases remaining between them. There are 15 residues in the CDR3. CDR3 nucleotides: TGTGCCAGCAGTTCTCCAGGGCCCTCTAACTATGGCTACACCTTC. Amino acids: CASSSPGPSNYGYTF.

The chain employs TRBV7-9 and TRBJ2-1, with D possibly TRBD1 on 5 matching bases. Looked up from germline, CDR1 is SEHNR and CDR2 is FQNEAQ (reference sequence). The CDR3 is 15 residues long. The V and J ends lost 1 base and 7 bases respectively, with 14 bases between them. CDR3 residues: CASSLVVAGQNEQFF. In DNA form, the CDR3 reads TGTGCCAGCAGCTTAGTGGTGGCAGGGCAGAATGAGCAGTTCTTC.

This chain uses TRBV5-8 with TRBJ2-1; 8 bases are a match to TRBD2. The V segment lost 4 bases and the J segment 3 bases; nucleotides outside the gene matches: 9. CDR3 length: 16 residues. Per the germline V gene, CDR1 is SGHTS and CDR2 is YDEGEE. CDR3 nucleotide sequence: TGTGCCAGCAGCCCCAGCGGGAGCGGCCTCTACAATGAGCAGTTCTTC. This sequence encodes CASSPSGSGLYNEQFF.

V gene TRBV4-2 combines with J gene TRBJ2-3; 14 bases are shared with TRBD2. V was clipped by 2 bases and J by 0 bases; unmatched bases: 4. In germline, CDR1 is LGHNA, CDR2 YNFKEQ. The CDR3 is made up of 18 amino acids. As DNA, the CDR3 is TGTGCCAGCAGCCAAAGAGGGACTAGCGGGGGTAGCACAGATACGCAGTATTTT. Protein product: CASSQRGTSGGSTDTQYF.

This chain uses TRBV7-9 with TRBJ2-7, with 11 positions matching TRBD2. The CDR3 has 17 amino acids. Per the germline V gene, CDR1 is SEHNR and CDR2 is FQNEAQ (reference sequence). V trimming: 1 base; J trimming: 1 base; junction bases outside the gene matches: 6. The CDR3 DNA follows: TGTGCCAGCAGCTTAGGTCTAGCGGGAGGATCTTCCTACGAGCAGTACTTC. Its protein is CASSLGLAGGSSYEQYF.

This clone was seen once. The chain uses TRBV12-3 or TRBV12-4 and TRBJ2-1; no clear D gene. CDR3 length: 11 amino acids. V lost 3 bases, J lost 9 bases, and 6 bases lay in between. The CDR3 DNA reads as TGTGCCAGCAGTTTCGGTAGTGAGCAGTTCTTC. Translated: CASSFGSEQFF.